Below are 30 T cell receptor beta chains sequenced from a single sample in a study of shared clonotypes between healthy human individuals. This table comes from immunoSEQ multiplex PCR, and its TCRdb copy is limited to in-frame clones, with some not included. Among over 75,000 clones listed, almost 70% were seen once. Specimen: memory CD8+ T cells sorted from blood. Regarding subset: CD45RO+ cells pooled with CCR7-negative TemRA cells. The receptors here all came from a man younger than 45 in good health.

This clone showed up just once. The rearrangement uses TRBV28 and TRBJ1-1, with 9 positions matching TRBD1. V shed 1 base, J shed 2 bases, and the junction held 2 bases outside the gene matches. The CDR3 totals 15 residues. Germline assignment: CDR1 MDHEN and CDR2 SYDVKM. The CDR3 DNA is TGTGCCAGCAGTTTATTACAGGGGGCAAACACTGAAGCTTTCTTT. It translates to CASSLLQGANTEAFF.

The chain carries TRBV21-1 and TRBJ2-1; TRBD2, the table's D call, was not compared with the DNA. TRBV21-1 corresponds to a pseudogene. This CDR3 spans 14 amino acids. The CDR3 DNA follows: TGTGCCAGCGCCGGGACTAGGGGGTGCAATGAGCAGTTCTTC. It specifies CASAGTRGCNEQFF.

This chain joins TRBV7-9 and TRBJ2-5; TRBD2 aligns across 12 bases. The germline V gene has CDR1 SEHNR and CDR2 FQNEAQ (reference sequence). V gave up 3 bases and J gave up 4 bases; unmatched junction bases: 6. The CDR3 length is 16 residues. The CDR3 nucleotides read TGTGCCAGCAGCTTCGGACTAGCGGGAATGGGAGAGACCCAGTACTTC. The encoded protein is CASSFGLAGMGETQYF.

V and J are TRBV9 and TRBJ1-5, with D hard to call. V lost 0 bases, J lost 5 bases, and 9 bases lay in between. The CDR3 has 14 amino acids. The germline gives CDR1 SGDLS, CDR2 YYNGEE. CDR3 loop: CASSVGQADQPQHF. CDR3 nucleotides: TGTGCCAGCAGCGTAGGTCAGGCGGATCAGCCCCAGCATTTT.

CDR3 nucleotides: TGCGCCAGCAGCTTGGATTCCGGACTAGCAGGCAATGAGCAGTTCTTC. It specifies CASSLDSGLAGNEQFF. The V gene is TRBV5-1, the J gene TRBJ2-1; 8 positions agree with TRBD2. Germline V lookup: CDR1 SGHRS, CDR2 YFSETQ. V shed 0 bases and J 6 bases; nucleotides not matched to a gene: 8. The CDR3 is 16 residues long.

The V call is TRBV18, the J call TRBJ2-7, with TRBD2 matching 12 bases. Per the germline V gene, CDR1 is KGHSH and CDR2 is LQKENI. V gave up 5 bases and J gave up 6 bases; unmatched junction bases: 8. CDR3 length: 15 residues. The CDR3 DNA reads as TGTGCCAGCTCATTCCGACTAGCGGGAGCGGGCGAGCAGTACTTC. Its protein is CASSFRLAGAGEQYF.

This clone was recorded once. The chain is built from TRBV29-1 and TRBJ2-7, with 7 bases identical to TRBD1. V shed 6 bases and J 0 bases; nucleotides not matched to a gene: 8. The CDR3 contains 14 residues. Germline V gives CDR1 SQVTM, CDR2 ANQGSEA. This chain's CDR3 is CSVREAGGSYEQYF. CDR3 sequence (DNA): TGCAGCGTCCGGGAAGCAGGGGGCTCCTACGAGCAGTACTTC.

The rearrangement uses TRBV7-2 and TRBJ2-4; D remains unclear. V was pared by 0 bases and J by 0 bases, with 9 bases between. Germline V lookup: CDR1 SGHTA, CDR2 FQGNSA. The CDR3 spans 16 residues. As DNA, the CDR3 is TGTGCCAGCAGCTTAGCTACTACTTTAGCCAAAAACATTCAGTACTTC. Its translation: CASSLATTLAKNIQYF. Variable domain in full (rest from reference TRBV7-2 and TRBJ2-4): GAGVSQSPSNKVTEKGKDVELRCDPISGHTALYWYRQSLGQGLEFLIYFQGNSAPDKSGLPSDRFSAERTGGSVSTLTIQRTQQEDSAVYLCASSLATTLAKNIQYFGAGTRLSVL.

This clone was detected only a few times. The rearrangement uses TRBV7-8 and TRBJ2-1, with TRBD2 matching over 8 bases. This CDR3 is 16 amino acids long. Germline V gene sequence: CDR1 SGHVS, CDR2 FQNEAQ. Trimming cost V 4 bases and J 8 bases; bases outside gene matches: 13. This CDR3 reads CASSSSVGLALYEQFF. CDR3 in DNA: TGTGCCAGCAGCTCTAGCGTAGGACTAGCTCTCTATGAGCAGTTCTTC. The variable domain in full, completed from reference TRBV7-8 and TRBJ2-1, reads GAGVSQSPRYKVAKRGQDVALRCDPISGHVSLFWYQQALGQGPEFLTYFQNEAQLDKSGLPSDRFFAERPEGSVSTLKIQRTQQEDSAVYLCASSSSVGLALYEQFFGPGTRLTVL.

This clone was seen a handful of times. The rearrangement uses TRBV2 and TRBJ2-2; TRBD1 is a possible D gene (6 bases). Trimming shortened V by 5 bases and J by 1 base, and 11 bases separated the two germline ends. CDR1 and CDR2 from the germline V gene are SNHLY and FYNNEI. This CDR3 comprises 15 residues. CDR3 DNA: TGTGCCAGCAGTCACAGGGAGATGAACACCGGGGAGCTGTTTTTT. Its translation is CASSHREMNTGELFF.

This clone has at least ten counts. The same CDR3 arises from other DNA sequences in this sample as well. The chain employs TRBV13 and TRBJ2-1; D is ambiguous. Germline values: CDR1 PRHDT, CDR2 FYEKMQ (reference sequence). Trimming cost V 3 bases and J 0 bases, with 9 bases left between them. The CDR3 consists of 15 residues. CDR3 residues: CASSLGSASYNEQFF. Here the CDR3 DNA reads TGTGCCAGCAGCTTGGGTTCAGCCTCCTACAATGAGCAGTTCTTC.

This clone was seen a handful of times. The chain has TRBV5-4 and TRBJ2-7, with D perhaps matching TRBD2 (5 bases). Germline V gives CDR1 SGHNT, CDR2 YYREEE (reference sequence). V was trimmed by 3 bases and J by 5 bases, leaving 12 bases between them. This CDR3 comprises 13 residues. Here the CDR3 reads CASSSEDLNEQYF. The CDR3 region has the DNA TGTGCCAGCAGCTCGGAGGACTTGAACGAGCAGTACTTC.

The chain couples TRBV28 to TRBJ1-5, with D possibly TRBD1 on 6 matching bases. Germline CDR1 is MDHEN and CDR2 is SYDVKM. V was pared by 8 bases and J by 1 base, with 12 bases between. The CDR3 consists of 14 residues. CDR3 amino acids: CASGTGTSNQPQHF. The CDR3 DNA reads TGTGCCAGCGGCACAGGGACAAGCAATCAGCCCCAGCATTTT.

There are many counts of this clone. The chain is built from TRBV5-4 and TRBJ2-2; D is unclear. Germline V gene lookup returns CDR1 SGHNT and CDR2 YYREEE (reference sequence). Trimming pared 1 base from V and 3 bases from J, leaving 7 bases between. The CDR3 loop spans 14 amino acids. The CDR3 sequence: CASSLSRDTGELFF. For the CDR3, the DNA is TGTGCCAGCAGCTTGTCGCGAGACACCGGGGAGCTGTTTTTT.

There are a few counts of this clone. The chain uses TRBV9 and TRBJ2-1, with 8 bases fitting TRBD2. The CDR3 consists of 15 residues. Trimming cost V 0 bases and J 9 bases; bases outside gene matches: 8. Germline V gene sequence: CDR1 SGDLS, CDR2 YYNGEE. This CDR3 reads CASSVDGGLESEQFF. In DNA, the CDR3 is TGTGCCAGCAGCGTAGATGGGGGACTAGAGTCTGAGCAGTTCTTC.

V is TRBV19 and J is TRBJ2-1; the D is unclear. The V end was cut by 2 bases, the J end by 5 bases, with 10 bases between. The length of the CDR3 is 14 residues. In germline, CDR1 is LNHDA, CDR2 SQIVND (reference sequence). CDR3 in amino acids: CASSISGPHNEQFF. As DNA, the CDR3 is TGTGCCAGTAGTATATCAGGACCACACAATGAGCAGTTCTTC.

The chain uses TRBV5-3 and TRBJ1-3, with 8 bases identical to TRBD1. TRBV5-3 has ORF status, its function being uncertain. The V segment lost 8 bases and the J segment 0 bases; nucleotides outside the gene matches: 13. The CDR3 consists of 17 residues. As DNA, the CDR3 is TGTGCCAGGAATCCCCCAGGGGGCAAGGGCTCTGGAAACACCATATATTTT. Residues: CARNPPGGKGSGNTIYF.

Of note for this clone: Other DNA sequences of this sample code for an identical CDR3. The chain uses TRBV6-6 and TRBJ1-1; the D is unclear. Deletions cut 0 bases from V and 5 bases from J, with 4 bases between. The CDR3 sequence is 12 residues long. Per the germline V gene, CDR1 is MNHNY and CDR2 is SVGAGI (reference sequence). This CDR3 is CASSYSQTEAFF. CDR3 DNA: TGTGCCAGCAGTTACTCCCAAACTGAAGCTTTCTTT.

The table lists this clone with a few counts. This chain connects TRBV10-3 to TRBJ2-1, with 12 bases that match TRBD2. This CDR3 contains 14 residues. The V and J ends lost 10 bases and 5 bases, in that order; junction bases with no gene match: 6. Germline assignment: CDR1 ENHRY and CDR2 SYGVKD. The CDR3 DNA follows: TGTGCCACCCGGACTAGCGGGAACGACAATGAGCAGTTCTTC. Its protein is CATRTSGNDNEQFF.

CDR3 sequence reads: CASSAGSSFYEQYF. The CDR3, as DNA: TGTGCCAGCAGTGCAGGGTCCTCGTTTTACGAGCAGTACTTC. The V and J genes are TRBV2 and TRBJ2-7; weak D call: TRBD1 (5 bases). V lost 4 bases, J lost 4 bases, and 14 bases lay in between. Per germline, CDR1 SNHLY and CDR2 FYNNEI. The CDR3 covers 14 residues.

The chain is built from TRBV6-9 and TRBJ2-3, with D possibly called TRBD1 or TRBD2 (7 bases each). Germline CDR1 and CDR2: MNHGY and SVAAGI. Trimming cost V 11 bases and J 2 bases, with 20 bases left between them. The CDR3 runs to 15 residues. CDR3 nucleotide sequence: TGTGCCCAGGGGGGGAGTCGTCGGGACACAGATACGCAGTATTTT. It yields the protein CAQGGSRRDTDTQYF.

The J gene is TRBJ2-1, the V gene TRBV5-1; D may be TRBD1 (6 bases). Germline CDR1 SGHRS, CDR2 YFSETQ. This CDR3 region has 15 residues. V was cut by 0 bases and J by 4 bases, with 11 bases left in between. CDR3 region: CASSLEAGDYNEQFF. CDR3 sequence (DNA): TGCGCCAGCAGCTTGGAGGCAGGGGATTACAATGAGCAGTTCTTC. Looking up the rest from reference TRBV5-1 and TRBJ2-1 gives the full variable domain: KAGVTQTPRYLIKTRGQQVTLSCSPISGHRSVSWYQQTPGQGLQFLFEYFSETQRNKGNFPGRFSGRQFSNSRSEMNVSTLELGDSALYLCASSLEAGDYNEQFFGPGTRLTVL.

The gene calls are TRBV27 and TRBJ2-1; 11 nucleotides align to TRBD2. Germline loops: CDR1 MNHEY, CDR2 SMNVEV (reference sequence). Trimming took 2 bases from V and 4 from J; bases not matched to a gene: 1. The CDR3 contains 15 residues. In DNA, the CDR3 is TGTGCCAGCAGTTTACGACTAGCGGGGTACAATGAGCAGTTCTTC. The encoded protein is CASSLRLAGYNEQFF.

This clone was detected a few times. The chain uses TRBV28 and TRBJ2-7; 11 nucleotides match TRBD1. V was clipped by 9 bases and J by 2 bases; unmatched bases: 9. The length of the CDR3 is 15 residues. Germline loops: CDR1 MDHEN, CDR2 SYDVKM. This CDR3 reads CARLPGDRGAYEQYF. The CDR3 DNA reads as TGTGCCAGACTCCCGGGGGACAGGGGGGCCTACGAGCAGTACTTC.

J is TRBJ2-1 and V is TRBV28, with D maybe TRBD1 (5 bases). V dropped 8 bases and J dropped 4 bases, with 12 bases sitting between them. Germline V CDR1 and CDR2: MDHEN, SYDVKM. CDR3 length equals 13 residues. CDR3 coding DNA: TGTGCCAGCCTTACAGGATCGTACAATGAGCAGTTCTTC. As protein: CASLTGSYNEQFF.

The CDR3 DNA reads TGTGCCAGCAATCCCGCACAGGGACAGGGGAACTCCTACAATGAGCAGTTCTTC. This gives the protein CASNPAQGQGNSYNEQFF. The gene calls are TRBV25-1 and TRBJ2-1; the match to TRBD1 covers 10 bases. CDR1 is MGHDK, CDR2 SYGVNS, per germline. The CDR3 has 18 amino acids. V dropped 7 bases and J dropped 0; count of bases not matched to a gene: 12.

The genes are TRBV23-1 and TRBJ1-5, with TRBD1 as a possible D gene (5 bases). TRBV23-1 is an ORF, and what it does is uncertain. V lost 4 bases and J 3 bases, leaving 22 bases between the germline ends. The CDR3 is 18 amino acids. In DNA form, the CDR3 reads TGCGCCAGCAGTCTCACGGGACTCGCCCTAATTCTCAATCAGCCCCAGCATTTT. Translating it yields CASSLTGLALILNQPQHF.

The chain is built from TRBV4-3 and TRBJ1-1; the D gene is possibly TRBD1 (5 bases). Trimming pared 7 bases from V and 5 bases from J, leaving 20 bases between. The CDR3 has 15 amino acids. Germline lookup yields CDR1 LGHNA and CDR2 YSLEER. The CDR3 nucleotides are TGCGCCAGCAAAGAAGGATGGGGCGCAGGTACTGAAGCTTTCTTT. It translates to CASKEGWGAGTEAFF.

This clone was seen just once. This sequence joins TRBV6-9 and TRBJ2-7; D not certain. Germline V CDR1 and CDR2: MNHGY, SVAAGI. The germline V and J ends were trimmed by 6 bases and 5 bases, with 17 bases remaining between them. This CDR3 has 14 residues. The CDR3 sequence is CASSPLGRNNEQYF. CDR3 in DNA: TGTGCCAGCAGCCCCCTCGGACGGAACAACGAGCAGTACTTC.

On this clone itself: A much larger clone differs from this one at a single base, so this may be a read error. Other DNA sequences in the same sample also yield this CDR3. This chain connects TRBV6-4 to TRBJ2-1, with TRBD2 matching 9 bases. This CDR3 comprises 15 residues. Germline CDR1 MRHNA, CDR2 SNTAGT. J lost 0 bases, V lost 3 bases, and 0 bases had no gene match. The DNA for the CDR3 is TGTGCCAGCAGTGAGACTAGCGGCTCCTACAATGAGCAGTTCTTC. This gives the protein CASSETSGSYNEQFF.